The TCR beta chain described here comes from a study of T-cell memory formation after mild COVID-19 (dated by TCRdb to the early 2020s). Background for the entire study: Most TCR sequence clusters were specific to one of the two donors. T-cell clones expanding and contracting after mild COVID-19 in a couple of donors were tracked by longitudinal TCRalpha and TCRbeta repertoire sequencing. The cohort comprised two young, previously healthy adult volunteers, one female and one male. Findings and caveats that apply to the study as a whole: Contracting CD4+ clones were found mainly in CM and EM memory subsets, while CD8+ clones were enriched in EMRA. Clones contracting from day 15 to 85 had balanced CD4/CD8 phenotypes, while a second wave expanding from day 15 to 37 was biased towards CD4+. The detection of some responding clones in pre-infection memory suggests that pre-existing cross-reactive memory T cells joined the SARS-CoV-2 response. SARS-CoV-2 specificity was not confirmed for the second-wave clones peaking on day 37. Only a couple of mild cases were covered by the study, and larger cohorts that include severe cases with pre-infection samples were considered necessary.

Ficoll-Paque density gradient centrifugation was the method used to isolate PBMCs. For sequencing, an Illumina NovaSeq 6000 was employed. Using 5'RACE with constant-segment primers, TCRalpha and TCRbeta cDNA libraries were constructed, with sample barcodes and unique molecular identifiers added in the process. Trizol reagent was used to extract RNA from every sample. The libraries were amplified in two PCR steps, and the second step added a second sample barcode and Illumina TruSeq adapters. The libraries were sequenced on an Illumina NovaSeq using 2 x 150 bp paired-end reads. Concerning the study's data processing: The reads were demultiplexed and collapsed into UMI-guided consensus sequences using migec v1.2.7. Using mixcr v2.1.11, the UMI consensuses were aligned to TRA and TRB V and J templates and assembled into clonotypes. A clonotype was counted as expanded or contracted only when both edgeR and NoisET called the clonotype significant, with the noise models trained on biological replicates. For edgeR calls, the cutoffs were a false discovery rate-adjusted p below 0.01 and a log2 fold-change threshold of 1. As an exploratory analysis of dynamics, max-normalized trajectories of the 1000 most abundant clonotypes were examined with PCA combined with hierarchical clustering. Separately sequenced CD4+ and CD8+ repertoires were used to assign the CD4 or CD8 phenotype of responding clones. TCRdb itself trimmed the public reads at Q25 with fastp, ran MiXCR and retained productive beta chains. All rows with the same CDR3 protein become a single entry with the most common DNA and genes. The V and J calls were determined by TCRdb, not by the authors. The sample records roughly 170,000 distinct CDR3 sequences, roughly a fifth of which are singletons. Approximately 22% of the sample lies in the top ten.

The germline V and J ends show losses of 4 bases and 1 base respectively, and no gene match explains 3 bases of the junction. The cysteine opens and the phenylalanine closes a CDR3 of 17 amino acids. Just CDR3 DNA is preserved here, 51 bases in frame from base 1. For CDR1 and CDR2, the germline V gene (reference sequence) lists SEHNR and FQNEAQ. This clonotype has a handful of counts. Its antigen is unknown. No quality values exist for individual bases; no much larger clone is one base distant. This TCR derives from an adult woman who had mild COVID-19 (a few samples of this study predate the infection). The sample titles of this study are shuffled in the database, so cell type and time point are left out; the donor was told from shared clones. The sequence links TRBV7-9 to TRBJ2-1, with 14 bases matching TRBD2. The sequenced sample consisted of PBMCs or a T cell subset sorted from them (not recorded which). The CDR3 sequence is CASSSGLAGASYNEQFF. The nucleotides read TGTGCCAGCAGCTCGGGACTAGCGGGGGCGTCCTACAATGAGCAGTTCTTC. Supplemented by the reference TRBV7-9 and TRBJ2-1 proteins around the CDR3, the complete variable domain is DTGVSQNPRHKITKRGQNVTFRCDPISEHNRLYWYRQTLGQGPEFLTYFQNEAQLEKSRLLSDRFSAERPKGSFSTLEIQRTEQGDSAMYLCASSSGLAGASYNEQFFGPGTRLTVL.